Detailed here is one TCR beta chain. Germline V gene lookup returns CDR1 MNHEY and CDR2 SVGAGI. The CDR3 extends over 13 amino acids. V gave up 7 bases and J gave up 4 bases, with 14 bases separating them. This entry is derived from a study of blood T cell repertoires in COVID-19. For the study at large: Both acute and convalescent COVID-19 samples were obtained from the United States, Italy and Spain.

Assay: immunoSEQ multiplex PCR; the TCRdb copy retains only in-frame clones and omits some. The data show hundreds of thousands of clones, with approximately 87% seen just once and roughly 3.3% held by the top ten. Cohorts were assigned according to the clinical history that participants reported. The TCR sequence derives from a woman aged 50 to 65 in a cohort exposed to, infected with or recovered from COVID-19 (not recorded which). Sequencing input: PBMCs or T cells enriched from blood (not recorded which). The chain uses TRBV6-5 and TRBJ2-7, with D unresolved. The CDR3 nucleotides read TGTGCCAGCAAGAACACGCGAGGATACGAGCAGTACTTC. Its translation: CASKNTRGYEQYF.